A single T cell receptor beta chain is shown here with its context. The data are from a study of blood T cell repertoires in COVID-19. Data came from immunoSEQ multiplex PCR; TCRdb stores just in-frame clones and leaves some out. The table records under 200,000 clones, approximately 87% of them present only once. Germline V gives CDR1 SGHTA, CDR2 FQGNSA. The ends were cut back, 6 bases at V and 0 bases at J, with 11 bases in the middle. The CDR3 runs 15 residues. This sequence originates from a man aged 40-55 years with active or convalescent COVID-19. The chain employs TRBV7-2 and TRBJ2-2; the D gene is possibly TRBD2 (6 bases). The source material was peripheral blood. The CDR3 region has the DNA TGTGCCAGCAGATCCGGGACTTCGAACACCGGGGAGCTGTTTTTT. Amino acid sequence: CASRSGTSNTGELFF. The full variable domain, rest sourced from reference TRBV7-2 and TRBJ2-2, is GAGVSQSPSNKVTEKGKDVELRCDPISGHTALYWYRQSLGQGLEFLIYFQGNSAPDKSGLPSDRFSAERTGGSVSTLTIQRTQQEDSAVYLCASRSGTSNTGELFFGEGSRLTVL.